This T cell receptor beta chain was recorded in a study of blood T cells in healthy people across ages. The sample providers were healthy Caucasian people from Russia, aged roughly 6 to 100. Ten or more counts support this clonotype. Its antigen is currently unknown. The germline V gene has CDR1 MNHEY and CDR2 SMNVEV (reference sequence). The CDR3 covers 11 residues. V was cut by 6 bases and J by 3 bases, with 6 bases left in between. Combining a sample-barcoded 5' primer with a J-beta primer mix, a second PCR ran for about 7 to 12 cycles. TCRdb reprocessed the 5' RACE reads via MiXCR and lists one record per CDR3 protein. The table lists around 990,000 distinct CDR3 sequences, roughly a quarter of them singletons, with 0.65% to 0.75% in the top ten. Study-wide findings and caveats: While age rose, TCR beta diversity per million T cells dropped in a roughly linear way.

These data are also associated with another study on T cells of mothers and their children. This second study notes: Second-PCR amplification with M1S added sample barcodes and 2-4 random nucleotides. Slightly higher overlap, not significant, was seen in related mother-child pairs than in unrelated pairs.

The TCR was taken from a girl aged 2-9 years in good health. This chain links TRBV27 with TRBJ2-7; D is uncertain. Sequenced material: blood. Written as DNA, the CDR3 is TGTGCCAGCAGGTCCAACTACGAGCAGTACTTC. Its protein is CASRSNYEQYF.